This T cell receptor (beta chain) originates from a study of blood T cell repertoires in COVID-19. Germline CDR1 is SNHLY and CDR2 is FYNNEI. The CDR3 sequence is 17 residues long. V lost 8 bases and J lost 1; bases outside the gene matches: 12. Patients at the Seattle site were enrolled during active infection and followed longitudinally. Using immunoSEQ multiplex PCR, the repertoire was profiled, and TCRdb retains in-frame clones only, with some absent. The profile covers 50,000 to 65,000 clones, with approximately 72% appearing a single time and approximately 4.8% taken by the ten largest. Sequenced material: peripheral blood. The sequence derives from a woman in her sixties or seventies with COVID-19, enrolled during active disease. The rearrangement uses TRBV2 and TRBJ2-2; 8 positions match TRBD2. For the CDR3, the DNA is TGTGCCAGCCGTCGAGCGGCGGGAGGAAAGAACACCGGGGAGCTGTTTTTT. This sequence encodes CASRRAAGGKNTGELFF.